This record concerns one T cell receptor beta chain sequence. At collection, donors were nominally healthy, but unrecorded immune exposures were probable. Germline V lookup: CDR1 MDHEN, CDR2 SYDVKM. Between the trimmed V and J ends, which lost 6 bases and 4 bases, there was a span of 18 bases. CDR3 size: 15 residues. This sample is part of a study of cytomegalovirus exposure and HLA in healthy donors. Turning to the study itself: Out of approximately 400 genotyped donors, roughly 80% belonged to the Caucasian-associated ancestry cluster.

Vbeta (60) and Jbeta (13) primers were used in the PCR. The method was immunoSEQ multiplex PCR; TCRdb's version includes in-frame clones alone and lacks a portion of them. The sample has nearly 300,000 clones, about nine tenths seen once. The sample comprised PBMCs. The chain carries TRBV28 and TRBJ1-2; weak D call: TRBD1 (5 bases). The sequence derives from a man in his forties or fifties in good health and CMV-seropositive. As DNA, the CDR3 is TGTGCCAGCAGCAAGCTATTAAGGGGCGGCTATGGCTACACCTTC. This sequence encodes CASSKLLRGGYGYTF.